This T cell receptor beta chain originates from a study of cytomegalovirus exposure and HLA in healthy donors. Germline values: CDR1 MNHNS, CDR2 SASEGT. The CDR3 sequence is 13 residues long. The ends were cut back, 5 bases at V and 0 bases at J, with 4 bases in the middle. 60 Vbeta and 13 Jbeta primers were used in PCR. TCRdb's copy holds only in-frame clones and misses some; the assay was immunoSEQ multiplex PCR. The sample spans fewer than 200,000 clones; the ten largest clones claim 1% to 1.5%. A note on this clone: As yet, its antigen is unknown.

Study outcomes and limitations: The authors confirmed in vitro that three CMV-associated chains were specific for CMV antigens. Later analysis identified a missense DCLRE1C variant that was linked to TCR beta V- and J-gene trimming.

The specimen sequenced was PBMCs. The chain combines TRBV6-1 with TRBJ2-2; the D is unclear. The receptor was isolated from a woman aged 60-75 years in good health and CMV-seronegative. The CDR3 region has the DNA TGTGCCAGCAGTCTAGCGAACACCGGGGAGCTGTTTTTT. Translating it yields CASSLANTGELFF.